The 16 T cell receptor beta chains reported below all come from one sample, sequenced in a study of read filtering for tumor transcriptome and immune sequencing. This library used approximately 390 ng RNA and molecular barcoded adaptors spanning alpha/delta and beta/gamma chains. TCRdb reprocessed the reads via MiXCR and lists one record per CDR3 protein. Among around 30,000 distinct CDR3 sequences, about 18% were seen once, and the ten largest hold under 20%. Sequencing was carried out using a population of CD138-negative cells sorted from bone marrow. These receptors originate from a donor at least 40 years old with multiple myeloma.

The rearrangement joins TRBV4-2 to TRBJ1-2, with 10 bases fitting TRBD1. Losses at the gene ends were 0 bases for V and 4 bases for J; bases not matched to a gene: 2. Germline lookup yields CDR1 LGHNA and CDR2 YNFKEQ. The CDR3 runs 15 residues. CDR3 residues: CASSQDWTGGYGYTF. The CDR3 nucleotides read TGTGCCAGCAGCCAAGATTGGACAGGGGGCTATGGCTACACCTTC.

Concerning this clonotype itself: A much larger clone differs from this one at a single base, so this may be a read error. The chain combines TRBV11-2 with TRBJ2-2; a possible D gene is TRBD2 (6 bases). The CDR3 spans 15 residues. Germline V gene data show CDR1 as SGHAT and CDR2 as FQNNGV. The CDR3 is CASSLEIGYTGGLFF. The CDR3 DNA sequence: TGTGCCAGCAGCTTAGAGATTGGATACACCGGGGGGCTGTTTTTT.

About this clonotype: This may come from a read error, since a much larger clone is one base off. The chain links TRBV20-1 to TRBJ1-5; 7 bases are a match to TRBD1. The CDR3 runs to 14 residues. Per germline, CDR1 DFQATT and CDR2 SNEGSKA (reference sequence). CDR3 DNA sequence: TGCAGTGCTGGACAGGTGGGAAGCAATCAGCCCCAGAATTTT. It yields the protein CSAGQVGSNQPQNF.

This clonotype was detected ten times or more. This rearrangement joins TRBV20-1 to TRBJ2-2; D may correspond to TRBD1 or TRBD2 (5 bases each). The CDR3 is made up of 14 amino acids. Trimming removed 5 bases at V and 3 bases at J, with 13 bases between. Germline V gene lookup returns CDR1 DFQATT and CDR2 SNEGSKA (reference sequence). For the CDR3, the DNA is TGCAGTGCTGGGCCGGGACGCTACACCGGGGAGCTGTTTTTT. The encoded protein is CSAGPGRYTGELFF.

This clonotype was seen many times. The rearrangement joins TRBV20-1 to TRBJ1-1; 10 positions agree with TRBD1. The length of the CDR3 is 15 residues. Germline V gene sequence: CDR1 DFQATT, CDR2 SNEGSKA (reference sequence). The junction had 7 bases not matched to a gene; V was cut back by 2 bases and J by 4 bases. CDR3 amino acids: CSARRSDRGATEAFF. CDR3 bases: TGCAGTGCTAGACGTTCGGACAGGGGGGCCACTGAAGCTTTCTTT.

The sample holds many counts of this clonotype. J is TRBJ2-2 and V is TRBV6-1, with 7 bases identical to TRBD2. Germline lookup yields CDR1 MNHNS and CDR2 SASEGT. There are 14 residues in the CDR3. Germline trimming cut 8 bases from V and 3 bases from J; bases unmatched to any gene: 6. The CDR3 sequence: CASCRAGDTGELFF. The CDR3 region has the DNA TGTGCCAGCTGCCGGGCGGGGGACACCGGGGAGCTGTTTTTT.

This clonotype was observed at least ten times. This chain uses TRBV4-1 with TRBJ1-5, with 12 bases identical to TRBD1. CDR1 and CDR2 from the germline V gene are MGHRA and YSYEKL. The CDR3 covers 17 residues. The ends lost 4 bases at V and 7 bases at J; junction bases unmatched: 11. In nucleotides, the CDR3 is TGCGCCAGCAGCCGGACTCCGGGACAGGGGGCGGGCCAGCCCCAGCATTTT. This codes for CASSRTPGQGAGQPQHF.

This clonotype was picked up many times. This chain connects TRBV12-3 or TRBV12-4 to TRBJ2-2; tentatively, D is TRBD2 (6 bases). The CDR3 has 15 amino acids. V was trimmed by 8 bases and J by 1 base, leaving 14 bases between them. CDR3 in amino acids: CASYPGVGNTGELFF. CDR3 bases: TGTGCCAGCTACCCGGGAGTAGGGAACACCGGGGAGCTGTTTTTT.

This clonotype has ten or more counts. This chain links TRBV19 with TRBJ2-5; weak D call: TRBD2 (5 bases). The germline V gene has CDR1 LNHDA and CDR2 SQIVND (reference sequence). V dropped 3 bases and J dropped 3 bases, with 20 bases sitting between them. The CDR3 loop spans 17 amino acids. The CDR3 DNA follows: TGTGCCAGTAGTATTGCTGGGGTTGGAGGCACTGAAGAGACCCAGTACTTC. Protein sequence: CASSIAGVGGTEETQYF.

This clonotype has ten or more counts. The chain employs TRBV6-6 and TRBJ2-7, with 11 bases fitting TRBD2. The CDR3 spans 18 residues. The germline V gene has CDR1 MNHNY and CDR2 SVGAGI (reference sequence). V gave up 7 bases and J gave up 0 bases; unmatched junction bases: 14. CDR3 nucleotide sequence: TGTGCCAGCAATCGGGGGGGGACTAGCGGTTTCTTCTCCTACGAGCAGTACTTC. Its translation is CASNRGGTSGFFSYEQYF.

This clonotype has at least ten counts. CDR3 loop: CASSPGSGGTYEQYF. CDR3 in DNA: TGTGCCAGCTCACCAGGGAGCGGGGGGACCTACGAGCAGTACTTC. The chain links TRBV18 to TRBJ2-7, with 9 bases lining up with TRBD2. V was pared by 2 bases and J by 2 bases, with 4 bases of the junction left unmatched. The germline gives CDR1 KGHSH, CDR2 LQKENI. The CDR3 loop spans 15 amino acids.

The chain combines TRBV12-3 or TRBV12-4 with TRBJ1-6; a possible D gene is TRBD1 (6 bases). V was clipped by 5 bases and J by 9 bases, with 11 bases between them. The CDR3 totals 13 residues. CDR3 nucleotides: TGTGCCAGCAGTCGGGACATGGGTTCACCCCTCCACTTT. Translating gives CASSRDMGSPLHF.

This clonotype was seen a few times. A much bigger clone sits one base away, suggesting this may be a read error. This sequence joins TRBV11-1 and TRBJ2-2; the D gene is possibly TRBD2 (5 bases). This CDR3 spans 15 amino acids. Germline CDR1 reads SGHAT; CDR2 reads FQDESV (reference sequence). The CDR3 sequence is CASSLVAVNTGELLF. The CDR3 nucleotides are TGTGCCAGCAGCTTAGTGGCGGTGAACACCGGGGAGCTGCTTTTT.

This clonotype was counted at least ten times. The chain couples TRBV7-9 to TRBJ2-1; D is ambiguous. V shed 3 bases and J shed 10 bases, with 4 bases lying between them. The CDR3 is 10 amino acids. Germline V gives CDR1 SEHNR, CDR2 FQNEAQ (reference sequence). This CDR3 reads CASSFGEQFF. The CDR3 nucleotides are TGTGCCAGCAGCTTCGGGGAGCAGTTCTTC.

This clonotype was recorded at least ten times. The V call is TRBV20-1, the J call TRBJ2-3; 11 bases are a match to TRBD2. From germline, CDR1 is DFQATT and CDR2 SNEGSKA (reference sequence). The CDR3 is 14 amino acids. CDR3: CGKVLAGGTDTQYF. CDR3 DNA: TGCGGAAAGGTTCTAGCGGGAGGAACAGATACGCAGTATTTT.

The rearrangement links TRBV28 to TRBJ2-5, with unresolved D. The V gene lost 6 bases and the J gene lost 5 bases, with 13 bases spanning the gap. Germline lookup yields CDR1 MDHEN and CDR2 SYDVKM. This CDR3 has 13 amino acids. This CDR3 reads CASRSHELETQYF. The CDR3 DNA follows: TGTGCCAGCAGGTCCCATGAGTTGGAGACCCAGTACTTC.